This T cell receptor beta chain comes out of a study of blood T cell repertoires in COVID-19. Turning to the study itself: Sites in the United States, Italy and Spain provided acute and convalescent COVID-19 samples.

CDR3 length: 13 amino acids. In germline, CDR1 is LGHDT, CDR2 YNNKEL (reference sequence). V gave up 8 bases and J gave up 2 bases; unmatched junction bases: 3. Under the authors' procedure: Nucleated cell counts were estimated from reference gene primer amplification. Assay: immunoSEQ multiplex PCR; the TCRdb copy retains only in-frame clones and omits some. That table is the source of V, J and clone size, and D and trimming were worked out from the DNA. Of some 170,000 clones detected, 82% appear once; the ten largest clones hold more than 7.5%. The source material was peripheral blood. The origin of this receptor is a woman aged 70-85 years with acute or convalescent COVID-19. The chain recombines TRBV3-1 (or the pseudogene TRBV3-2) with TRBJ2-5; 9 positions agree with TRBD1. The CDR3 region is CASGQGIQETQYF. DNA of the CDR3: TGTGCCAGCGGACAGGGGATTCAAGAGACCCAGTACTTC.